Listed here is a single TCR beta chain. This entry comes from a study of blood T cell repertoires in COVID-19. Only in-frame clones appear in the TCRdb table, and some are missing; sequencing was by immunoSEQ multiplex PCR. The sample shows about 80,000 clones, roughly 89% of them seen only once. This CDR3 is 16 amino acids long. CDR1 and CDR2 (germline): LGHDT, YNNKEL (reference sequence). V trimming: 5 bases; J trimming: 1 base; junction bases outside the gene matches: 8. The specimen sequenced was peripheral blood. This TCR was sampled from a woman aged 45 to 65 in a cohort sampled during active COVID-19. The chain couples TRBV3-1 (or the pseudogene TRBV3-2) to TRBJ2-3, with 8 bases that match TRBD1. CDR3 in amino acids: CASSNNWGQGTDTQYF. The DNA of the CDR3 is TGTGCCAGCAGCAACAATTGGGGACAGGGCACAGATACGCAGTATTTT.